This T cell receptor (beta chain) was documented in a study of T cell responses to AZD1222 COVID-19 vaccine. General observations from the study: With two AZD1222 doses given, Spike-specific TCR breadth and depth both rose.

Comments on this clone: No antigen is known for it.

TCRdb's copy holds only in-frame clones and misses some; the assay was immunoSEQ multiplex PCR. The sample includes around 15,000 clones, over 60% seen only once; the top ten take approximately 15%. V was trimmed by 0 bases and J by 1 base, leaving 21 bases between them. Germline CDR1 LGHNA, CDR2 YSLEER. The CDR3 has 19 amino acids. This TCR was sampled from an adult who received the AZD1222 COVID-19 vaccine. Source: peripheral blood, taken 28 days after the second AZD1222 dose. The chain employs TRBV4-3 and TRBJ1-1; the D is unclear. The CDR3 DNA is TGCGCCAGCAGCCAAGATTGGTACGGCCTAAAGATGGGGAACACTGAAGCTTTCTTT. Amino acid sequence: CASSQDWYGLKMGNTEAFF.